The following is a T cell receptor beta chain sequence with its context. Its antigen is unknown. The data stem from a study of T-cell memory formation after mild COVID-19. Study-level information: TCR clusters showed largely donor specificity.

Study-wide results and limits: Memory sampled before infection contained some responding clones, suggesting cross-reactive memory joined. Later expanders leaned toward CD4+, whereas clones contracting from day 15 to 85 were balanced CD4/CD8.

Between the trimmed V and J ends, which lost 2 bases and 3 bases, there was a span of 13 bases. CDR1 is KGHSH and CDR2 is LQKENI in the germline V gene. The CDR3 runs 15 residues. TCR alpha and TCR beta cDNA libraries carrying sample barcodes and UMIs came from 5'RACE with constant-segment primers. TCRdb recomputed calls from the 5' RACE reads with MiXCR, one row per CDR3 protein. The sample comprises hundreds of thousands of distinct CDR3 sequences, approximately 19% of which are singletons, and more than 10% rests with the top ten. Sequences were obtained from PBMCs or a T cell subset sorted from them (not recorded which). V gene TRBV18 combines with J gene TRBJ1-1; tentatively, D is TRBD1 (6 bases). The receptor comes from an adult woman who had mild COVID-19 (a few samples of this study predate the infection). Cell type and time point are not known. The CDR3 DNA reads TGTGCCAGCTCACCAAAAAACAGGGCGGACACTGAAGCTTTCTTT. It is translated as CASSPKNRADTEAFF.